The 18 T cell receptor beta chains below come from one sample, sequenced in a study of T cells in Graves' hyperthyroidism and ophthalmopathy. Amplification of TCR beta CDR3 regions used RNA as the template. The HTBI set primed first-round TCR CDR3 RT-PCR. A single record per CDR3 protein comes from TCRdb applying MiXCR to the multiplex PCR reads. The data hold hundreds of thousands of distinct CDR3 sequences, with roughly 40% observed a single time. Sequencing was performed on blood. Receptors originate from a man younger than 30 with Graves' hyperthyroidism.

The chain couples TRBV7-8 to TRBJ2-5, with D perhaps matching TRBD1 or TRBD2 (5 bases each). Germline-derived CDR1 and CDR2 are SGHVS and FQNEAQ. The CDR3 loop spans 15 amino acids. The ends were cut back, 1 base at V and 3 bases at J, with 12 bases in the middle. The CDR3 nucleotides are TGTGCCAGCAGCTTAGATTCGGGGCTTGAAGAGACCCAGTACTTC. Translating it yields CASSLDSGLEETQYF.

This clonotype was detected once. It may be a read error: a sequence one base away is much more abundant. No DNA is shown, since the ends of the CDR3 on it are uncertain; the CDR3 is the one TCRdb lists. This sequence joins TRBV2 and TRBJ2-7. From its first to its last residue, the CDR3 has 11 amino acids. CDR1 and CDR2 (germline): SNHLY, FYNNEI. CDR3 protein: CASSTSALWDF.

The chain joins TRBV4-1 to TRBJ1-1; tentatively, D is TRBD1 (6 bases). Germline V lookup: CDR1 MGHRA, CDR2 YSYEKL. Trimming stripped 4 bases from V and 2 bases from J, with 11 bases between. The CDR3 length is 14 residues. The CDR3 sequence: CASSLQQGNTEAFF. Here the CDR3 DNA reads TGCGCCAGCAGCCTCCAACAGGGTAACACTGAAGCTTTCTTT.

This clonotype was counted many times. This chain uses TRBV20-1 with TRBJ2-2; TRBD1 agrees at 8 bases. CDR1 DFQATT and CDR2 SNEGSKA come from the germline V gene (reference sequence). Trimming cost V 1 base and J 1 base; bases outside gene matches: 8. This CDR3 contains 17 residues. In DNA, the CDR3 is TGCAGTGCTAGAGGGGCAGGGGGCAACAAGAACACCGGGGAGCTGTTTTTT. This translates into CSARGAGGNKNTGELFF.

This rearrangement joins TRBV5-1 to TRBJ1-2, with D unresolved. Germline V CDR1 and CDR2: SGHRS, YFSETQ. V was cut by 4 bases and J by 4 bases, with 17 bases left in between. The CDR3 runs 15 residues. This CDR3 reads CASSPGPSGAYGYTF. The CDR3 nucleotides are TGCGCCAGCAGCCCCGGACCGTCGGGAGCCTATGGCTACACCTTC.

This sequence joins TRBV4-2 and TRBJ1-4; a possible D gene is TRBD1 (5 bases). The CDR3 spans 15 residues. Trimming left V 0 bases short and J 11 bases short, with 16 bases between. Germline assignment: CDR1 LGHNA and CDR2 YNFKEQ. Written as DNA, the CDR3 is TGTGCCAGCAGCCAAGATGCAGGGCCTGCAGGGAAACTGTTTTTT. Translating it yields CASSQDAGPAGKLFF.

Regarding this clonotype: One end of the junction varies from germline; a read error may be responsible. The chain recombines TRBV6-5 with TRBJ1-3; D is ambiguous. CDR1 MNHEY and CDR2 SVGAGI come from the germline V gene. The CDR3 consists of 12 residues. The CDR3 loop is CASSYGGNTVYF. The CDR3 DNA sequence: TGTGCCAGCAGTTACGGTGGAAACACCGTATATTTT.

In this sample, this clonotype turned up a few times. This sequence joins TRBV5-1 and TRBJ1-4; D unclear. Trimming shortened V by 0 bases and J by 2 bases, and 8 bases separated the two germline ends. The germline V gene encodes CDR1 SGHRS and CDR2 YFSETQ. The CDR3 is 15 amino acids. This chain's CDR3 is CASSLGTVTNEKLFF. DNA of the CDR3: TGCGCCAGCAGCTTGGGGACGGTTACTAATGAAAAACTGTTTTTT. Looking up the rest from reference TRBV5-1 and TRBJ1-4 gives the full variable domain: KAGVTQTPRYLIKTRGQQVTLSCSPISGHRSVSWYQQTPGQGLQFLFEYFSETQRNKGNFPGRFSGRQFSNSRSEMNVSTLELGDSALYLCASSLGTVTNEKLFFGSGTQLSVL.

A word on this clonotype: This likely comes from a read error, as the CDR3 has no conserved phenylalanine or tryptophan at its end. The V call is TRBV5-1, the J call TRBJ1-1; 9 bases match TRBD1. Germline CDR1 SGHRS, CDR2 YFSETQ. Unmatched junction bases numbered 12, after V lost 5 bases and J lost 4 bases. This CDR3 has 16 amino acids. The CDR3 is CASSQWTGDLVTEAFS. In DNA, the CDR3 is TGCGCCAGCAGTCAGTGGACAGGGGATTTGGTCACTGAAGCTTTCTCT.

The gene calls are TRBV12-3 or TRBV12-4 and TRBJ1-2; 7 nucleotides match TRBD1. The length of the CDR3 is 17 residues. V was clipped by 0 bases and J by 0 bases; unmatched bases: 7. In DNA form, the CDR3 reads TGTGCCAGCAGTTTAGCCGGACAGGCAGCATCTAACTATGGCTACACCTTC. Protein: CASSLAGQAASNYGYTF.

This clonotype was observed at least ten times. For the CDR3, the DNA is TGTGCCATCAGAGCGGGACTGGACACTGAAGCTTTCTTT. Its protein is CAIRAGLDTEAFF. The chain employs TRBV10-3 and TRBJ1-1; D might be TRBD1 (5 bases). V was cut by 6 bases and J by 3 bases, with 11 bases left in between. The CDR3 extends over 13 amino acids. The V gene's germline CDR1 is ENHRY and CDR2 SYGVKD.

In this sample, this clonotype turned up many times. This chain uses TRBV10-1 with TRBJ1-1, with a possible D match to TRBD1 (5 bases). The CDR3 covers 12 residues. CDR1 and CDR2 from the germline V gene are WNHNN and SYGVQD (reference sequence). V lost 2 bases to trimming and J lost 6 bases, with 7 bases between them. DNA for the CDR3: TGCGCCAGCAGTGAGCAGGGATCTGAAGCTTTCTTT. Translated: CASSEQGSEAFF.

This clonotype appeared a few times. The CDR3 coding sequence is TGTGCCAGCAGCCAAGGGCTAGCGGGAGATTCGGAGACCCAGTACTTC. It is translated as CASSQGLAGDSETQYF. The V call is TRBV7-2, the J call TRBJ2-5; 10 bases agree with TRBD2. The CDR3 is 16 amino acids. Trimming cost V 5 bases and J 5 bases; bases outside gene matches: 11. Germline V gene sequence: CDR1 SGHTA, CDR2 FQGNSA.

This clonotype appeared a few times. The J gene is TRBJ1-2, the V gene TRBV5-6; 11 nucleotides match TRBD1. With 3 bases clipped from V and 3 bases from J, the junction kept 7 bases outside the gene matches. The CDR3 sequence is 16 residues long. Germline loops: CDR1 SGHDT, CDR2 YYEEEE. CDR3 sequence: CASSSSLGQGDYGYTF. CDR3 DNA: TGTGCCAGCAGCTCGTCGCTGGGACAGGGGGACTATGGCTACACCTTC.

Of note for this clonotype: One end of the junction is discordant with germline, which a read error may explain. The J gene is TRBJ2-7, the V gene TRBV20-1; TRBD1 matches at 9 bases. This CDR3 spans 15 amino acids. The germline CDR1 and CDR2 sequences are DFQATT and SNEGSKA (reference sequence). In nucleotides, the CDR3 is TGCAGTGCCAGCGCCCAAGGGACAGGGCAATACGGGCAGTACTTC. Amino acids: CSASAQGTGQYGQYF.

CDR3 sequence: CASTPVGYGYTF. The CDR3 bases are TGTGCCAGCACTCCTGTCGGCTATGGCTACACCTTC. The gene calls are TRBV6-1 and TRBJ1-2; D unclear. The germline gives CDR1 MNHNS, CDR2 SASEGT. This CDR3 comprises 12 residues. V lost 7 bases and J lost 4, with 10 bases in between.

The rearrangement links TRBV19 to TRBJ2-7; 7 bases are a match to TRBD2. Germline assignment: CDR1 LNHDA and CDR2 SQIVND (reference sequence). CDR3 length: 15 amino acids. J lost 2 bases, V lost 8 bases, and 12 bases had no gene match. The CDR3 here is CASSLSGKAAYEQYF. Written as DNA, the CDR3 is TGTGCCAGTTCTCTAAGCGGGAAGGCGGCCTACGAGCAGTACTTC.

This clonotype was counted once. CDR3 protein: CSVAHGGQGAGYGYTF. For the CDR3, the DNA is TGCAGCGTCGCTCACGGGGGACAGGGGGCGGGATATGGCTACACCTTC. The gene calls are TRBV29-1 and TRBJ1-2, with 12 nucleotides matching TRBD1. V dropped 6 bases and J dropped 5; count of bases not matched to a gene: 13. Germline lookup yields CDR1 SQVTM and CDR2 ANQGSEA. This CDR3 has 16 amino acids. The entire variable domain, with the rest obtained from reference TRBV29-1 and TRBJ1-2, is as follows: SAVISQKPSRDICQRGTSLTIQCQVDSQVTMMFWYRQQPGQSLTLIATANQGSEATYESGFVIDKFPISRPNLTFSTLTVSNMSPEDSSIYLCSVAHGGQGAGYGYTFGSGTRLTVV.